A selection of T cell receptor beta chains follows, all from one sample in a study of blood T cell repertoires in COVID-19. Data came from immunoSEQ multiplex PCR; TCRdb stores just in-frame clones and leaves some out. The table has some 100,000 clones, under 90% seen once. The material sequenced was peripheral blood. Receptors originate from a woman in her seventies with acute or convalescent COVID-19. Each CDR3 is given with its conserved first and last residue. A D gene is named only where the DNA matches it firmly. Clone sizes are given selectively: once, few, many, or a class where the clone is expanded.

len: 13
d_gene: -
v_gene: TRBV28
abundance: once
j_gene: TRBJ2-3
CDR3nt: TGTGCCAGCAGTTCCCCGAGCACAGATACGCAGTATTTT
CDR3aa: CASSSPSTDTQYF

len: 16
d_gene: TRBD1
v_gene: TRBV3-1/TRBV3-2
abundance: -
j_gene: TRBJ1-6
CDR3nt: TGTGCCAGCAGCCTCTTCCAGGGGGCGCGTAATTCACCCCTCCACTTT
CDR3aa: CASSLFQGARNSPLHF

len: 14
d_gene: -
v_gene: TRBV9
abundance: -
j_gene: TRBJ1-1
CDR3nt: TGTGCCAGCAGACGAATCGACACGAACACTGAAGCTTTCTTT
CDR3aa: CASRRIDTNTEAFF

len: 12
d_gene: TRBD1
v_gene: TRBV29-1
abundance: -
j_gene: TRBJ1-1
CDR3nt: TGCAGCGGCGGACAGGGTGGCACTGAAGCTTTCTTT
CDR3aa: CSGGQGGTEAFF

len: 12
d_gene: -
v_gene: TRBV28
abundance: -
j_gene: TRBJ2-7
CDR3nt: TGTGCCAGCAGTTTAGCCAGCTACGAGCAGTACTTC
CDR3aa: CASSLASYEQYF

len: 14
d_gene: -
v_gene: TRBV18
abundance: -
j_gene: TRBJ2-2
CDR3nt: TGTGCCAGCTCACCCGGACAGAACACCGGGGAGCTGTTTTTT
CDR3aa: CASSPGQNTGELFF

len: 15
d_gene: -
v_gene: TRBV5-1
abundance: once
j_gene: TRBJ1-3
CDR3nt: TGCGCCAGCAGCTCTGGGACATTTTCTGGAAACACCATATATTTT
CDR3aa: CASSSGTFSGNTIYF

len: 11
d_gene: -
v_gene: TRBV20-1
abundance: -
j_gene: TRBJ2-1
CDR3nt: TGCAGTGCTAGAGCGCAGGTGGAGCAGTTCTTC
CDR3aa: CSARAQVEQFF

len: 14
d_gene: TRBD1
v_gene: TRBV7-9
abundance: -
j_gene: TRBJ2-5
CDR3nt: TGTGCCAGCAGTCCCAGACAGGGCCAAGAGACCCAGTACTTC
CDR3aa: CASSPRQGQETQYF

len: 15
d_gene: -
v_gene: TRBV28
abundance: -
j_gene: TRBJ1-5
CDR3nt: TGTGCCAGCAGTCAACTCGGGGTACTCAATCAGCCCCAGCATTTT
CDR3aa: CASSQLGVLNQPQHF

len: 15
d_gene: -
v_gene: TRBV5-6
abundance: -
j_gene: TRBJ2-3
CDR3nt: TGTGCCAGCAGCTCGCCAGGTTCCCAAACAGATACGCAGTATTTT
CDR3aa: CASSSPGSQTDTQYF

len: 15
d_gene: -
v_gene: TRBV30
abundance: -
j_gene: TRBJ1-5
CDR3nt: TGTGCCTGGAGTGCTACGGGAGATAGCAATCAGCCCCAGCATTTT
CDR3aa: CAWSATGDSNQPQHF

len: 15
d_gene: TRBD1
v_gene: TRBV4-2
abundance: once
j_gene: TRBJ2-4
CDR3nt: TGTGCCAGCAGCTCGCGGACAGGGGAGGAGGGCATTCAGTACTTC
CDR3aa: CASSSRTGEEGIQYF

len: 15
d_gene: TRBD1
v_gene: TRBV7-9
abundance: -
j_gene: TRBJ1-2
CDR3nt: TGTGCCAGCAACCCGGACAGGAAGCCCCCCTCTGGCTACACCTTC
CDR3aa: CASNPDRKPPSGYTF

len: 13
d_gene: -
v_gene: TRBV15
abundance: -
j_gene: TRBJ2-1
CDR3nt: TGTGCCACCAGCAGCTTCTCTTACAATGAGCAGTTCTTC
CDR3aa: CATSSFSYNEQFF

len: 13
d_gene: -
v_gene: TRBV28
abundance: -
j_gene: TRBJ2-3
CDR3nt: TGTGCCAGCAGTTCTACCCGGTTTGTTACGCAGTATTTT
CDR3aa: CASSSTRFVTQYF

len: 13
d_gene: -
v_gene: TRBV28
abundance: -
j_gene: TRBJ1-2
CDR3nt: TGTGCCAGCAGTTATGCAGGCAGCTATGGCTACACCTTC
CDR3aa: CASSYAGSYGYTF

len: 16
d_gene: -
v_gene: TRBV5-8
abundance: -
j_gene: TRBJ2-2
CDR3nt: TGTGCCAGCAGCTTGGCTACGGGTACGAACACCGGGGAGCTGTTTTTT
CDR3aa: CASSLATGTNTGELFF

len: 19
d_gene: TRBD2
v_gene: TRBV5-1
abundance: -
j_gene: TRBJ2-1
CDR3nt: TGCGCCAGCAGCCCTGGACTAGCGGGGGGGCCGGGGCGCTACAATGAGCAGTTCTTC
CDR3aa: CASSPGLAGGPGRYNEQFF

len: 12
d_gene: -
v_gene: TRBV7-9
abundance: -
j_gene: TRBJ1-2
CDR3nt: TGTGCCAGCAGCTTCTCTAACTATGGCTACACCTTC
CDR3aa: CASSFSNYGYTF

len: 15
d_gene: TRBD1
v_gene: TRBV2
abundance: -
j_gene: TRBJ1-2
CDR3nt: TGTGCCAGCAGTAGAAGGGACAGCCCCACGGATGGCTACACCTTC
CDR3aa: CASSRRDSPTDGYTF

len: 12
d_gene: -
v_gene: TRBV28
abundance: -
j_gene: TRBJ1-1
CDR3nt: TGTGCCAGCGGAAAACAGGGCGCTGGGACTTTCTTT
CDR3aa: CASGKQGAGTFF

len: 15
d_gene: TRBD1
v_gene: TRBV5-6
abundance: -
j_gene: TRBJ1-1
CDR3nt: TGTGCCAGCAGCTTAACACAGGGGATGAACACTGAAGCTTTCTTT
CDR3aa: CASSLTQGMNTEAFF

len: 16
d_gene: -
v_gene: TRBV2
abundance: -
j_gene: TRBJ2-3
CDR3nt: TGTGCCAGCAGTGAATGGCGCGAGAGGAGCACAGATACGCAGTATTTT
CDR3aa: CASSEWRERSTDTQYF

len: 18
d_gene: -
v_gene: TRBV4-1
abundance: -
j_gene: TRBJ1-1
CDR3nt: TGCGCCAGCAGCCAAGTTTTATTTACAGGTAGTAGAAACACTGAAGCTTTCTTT
CDR3aa: CASSQVLFTGSRNTEAFF

len: 15
d_gene: TRBD1
v_gene: TRBV7-9
abundance: -
j_gene: TRBJ1-6
CDR3nt: TGTGCCAGCAGCTTAGGACAGGGAAATAATTCACCCCTCCACTTT
CDR3aa: CASSLGQGNNSPLHF

len: 16
d_gene: TRBD2
v_gene: TRBV27
abundance: -
j_gene: TRBJ2-2
CDR3nt: TGTGCCAGCAGTTTACTAGCGGGGGGGCACACCGGGGAGCTGTTTTTT
CDR3aa: CASSLLAGGHTGELFF

len: 16
d_gene: TRBD2
v_gene: TRBV10-1
abundance: -
j_gene: TRBJ2-3
CDR3nt: TGCGCCAGCAGTGAGAGGCTAGCGGGAGAAGAAGATACGCAGTATTTT
CDR3aa: CASSERLAGEEDTQYF

len: 14
d_gene: -
v_gene: TRBV19
abundance: few
j_gene: TRBJ1-5
CDR3nt: TGTGCCAGTAGTATACGGGCAGGGAATCAGCCCCAGCATTTT
CDR3aa: CASSIRAGNQPQHF

len: 16
d_gene: TRBD2
v_gene: TRBV11-2
abundance: -
j_gene: TRBJ2-5
CDR3nt: TGTGCCAGCAGCTTAAACGGCGGGAGTGTACAAGAGACCCAGTACTTC
CDR3aa: CASSLNGGSVQETQYF

len: 15
d_gene: TRBD2
v_gene: TRBV11-3
abundance: -
j_gene: TRBJ2-1
CDR3nt: TGTGCCAGCAGCGCCGGGACTAGCGGGAGCCATGAGCAGTTCTTC
CDR3aa: CASSAGTSGSHEQFF

len: 20
d_gene: TRBD1
v_gene: TRBV9
abundance: -
j_gene: TRBJ2-1
CDR3nt: TGTGCCAGCAGCGCCCGGGACAGGGGATTTGGGTTCTTCTCCTACAATGAGCAGTTCTTC
CDR3aa: CASSARDRGFGFFSYNEQFF

len: 14
d_gene: TRBD1
v_gene: TRBV6-5
abundance: -
j_gene: TRBJ1-6
CDR3nt: TGTGCCAGCCGGACAGGGGCCTTAGATTCACCCCTCCACTTT
CDR3aa: CASRTGALDSPLHF

len: 13
d_gene: -
v_gene: TRBV2
abundance: -
j_gene: TRBJ1-5
CDR3nt: TGTGCCAGCAGTGATTTTCCGGCGGGTGCCCAGCATTTT
CDR3aa: CASSDFPAGAQHF

len: 14
d_gene: -
v_gene: TRBV7-8
abundance: -
j_gene: TRBJ1-6
CDR3nt: TGTGCCAGCAGCACCAGGGCCTTGGGTTCACCCCTCCACTTT
CDR3aa: CASSTRALGSPLHF

len: 13
d_gene: -
v_gene: TRBV30
abundance: -
j_gene: TRBJ1-1
CDR3nt: TGTGCCTGGAATACCCCAGGGGACACTGAAGCTTTCTTT
CDR3aa: CAWNTPGDTEAFF

len: 18
d_gene: TRBD1
v_gene: TRBV28
abundance: -
j_gene: TRBJ2-7
CDR3nt: TGTGCCAGCAGTTTTCCCCAAGCCCGAAAGGGGGCGCCAATCGAGCAGTACTTC
CDR3aa: CASSFPQARKGAPIEQYF

len: 14
d_gene: TRBD1
v_gene: TRBV19
abundance: -
j_gene: TRBJ2-1
CDR3nt: TGTGCCAGTAGTAGGGACAGGTCCTACAATGAGCAGTTCTTC
CDR3aa: CASSRDRSYNEQFF

len: 14
d_gene: TRBD1
v_gene: TRBV7-8
abundance: -
j_gene: TRBJ2-7
CDR3nt: TGTGCCAGCAGCTTAGCGCTGGACAGGGAAGAGCAGTACTTC
CDR3aa: CASSLALDREEQYF

len: 12
d_gene: TRBD2
v_gene: TRBV28
abundance: -
j_gene: TRBJ2-7
CDR3nt: TGTGCCAGCAGTAATCGGCTAGCGGGGAACGTATTC
CDR3aa: CASSNRLAGNVF

len: 13
d_gene: -
v_gene: TRBV18
abundance: once
j_gene: TRBJ2-2
CDR3nt: TGTGCCAGCTCACCCGGGGGACCGAGGGAGCTGTTTTTT
CDR3aa: CASSPGGPRELFF

len: 15
d_gene: -
v_gene: TRBV25-1
abundance: once
j_gene: TRBJ2-1
CDR3nt: TGTGCCAGCAGTGAATCCCGTAGGGGATATGGTGAGCAGTTCTTC
CDR3aa: CASSESRRGYGEQFF

len: 15
d_gene: -
v_gene: TRBV7-8
abundance: -
j_gene: TRBJ1-4
CDR3nt: TGTGCCAGCAGCCCACGGCGGTTGGTTAATGAAAAACTGTTTTTT
CDR3aa: CASSPRRLVNEKLFF

len: 16
d_gene: TRBD2
v_gene: TRBV7-6
abundance: -
j_gene: TRBJ2-7
CDR3nt: TGTGCCAGCAGCTTAGAGCGGGAGATCGTTCCTTTGGAGCAGTACTTC
CDR3aa: CASSLEREIVPLEQYF

len: 14
d_gene: -
v_gene: TRBV3-1/TRBV3-2
abundance: -
j_gene: TRBJ2-7
CDR3nt: TGTGCCAGCAGCCAAGGGACACAGACCTACGAGCAGTACTTC
CDR3aa: CASSQGTQTYEQYF

len: 17
d_gene: TRBD1
v_gene: TRBV7-9
abundance: -
j_gene: TRBJ1-4
CDR3nt: TGTGCCAGCAGCTTAAGCACAGGGGAAGGGAGAGTTGAAAAACTGTTTTTT
CDR3aa: CASSLSTGEGRVEKLFF

len: 16
d_gene: TRBD2
v_gene: TRBV7-8
abundance: -
j_gene: TRBJ2-2
CDR3nt: TGTGCCAGCAGCCTAATGACTAGCGGGGTCGCCGGGGAGCTGTTTTTT
CDR3aa: CASSLMTSGVAGELFF

len: 13
d_gene: TRBD1
v_gene: TRBV10-3
abundance: -
j_gene: TRBJ1-3
CDR3nt: TGTGCCACCAGGGACAGGGGTAGGAACACCATATATTTT
CDR3aa: CATRDRGRNTIYF

len: 15
d_gene: -
v_gene: TRBV10-2
abundance: -
j_gene: TRBJ1-2
CDR3nt: TGCGCCAGCAGTGAGTCGACTCCGGGGGGCTATGGCTACACCTTC
CDR3aa: CASSESTPGGYGYTF

len: 14
d_gene: TRBD1
v_gene: TRBV19
abundance: -
j_gene: TRBJ2-2
CDR3nt: TGTGCCAGTGGGGACAGGGGGAGCACCGGGGAGCTGTTTTTT
CDR3aa: CASGDRGSTGELFF

len: 15
d_gene: -
v_gene: TRBV5-1
abundance: few
j_gene: TRBJ1-1
CDR3nt: TGCGCCAGCAGCGCAACCACCGGGACTCACACTGAAGCTTTCTTT
CDR3aa: CASSATTGTHTEAFF

len: 12
d_gene: -
v_gene: TRBV28
abundance: -
j_gene: TRBJ2-1
CDR3nt: TGTGCCATCCTGGCCGACTACAATGAGCAGTTCTTC
CDR3aa: CAILADYNEQFF

len: 16
d_gene: TRBD1
v_gene: TRBV5-1
abundance: -
j_gene: TRBJ2-1
CDR3nt: TGCGCCAGCAGCTTGTCCGCGGACAGGGGCTACAATGAGCAGTTCTTC
CDR3aa: CASSLSADRGYNEQFF